A selection of T cell receptor beta chains follows, all from one sample in a study of vaccination effects on CD4 cells after COVID-19. TCRdb's table, derived via immunoSEQ multiplex PCR, lists solely in-frame clones and lacks some. The sample holds tens of thousands of clones, 75% to 85% seen once. For these TCRs, the target antigens are not known. The source material was CD4+ T cells from PBMCs cultured with HIV peptides, sampled before COVID-19 vaccination. These receptors all come from a human donor who had a prior SARS-CoV-2 infection. CDR3s include the opening cysteine and the closing phenylalanine or tryptophan. A D gene is named only where the DNA matches it firmly. Size tells how often a clone was seen (once, few, many) or the class of an expanded clone, and some rows leave it out.

D gene: TRBD1
V gene: TRBV18
clone size: NA
J gene: TRBJ1-2
CDR3 DNA: TGTGCCAGCTCACCGTCGACAGGGGGAATCGACTATGGCTACACCTTC
CDR3 protein: CASSPSTGGIDYGYTF

D gene: NA
V gene: TRBV5-1
clone size: NA
J gene: TRBJ1-2
CDR3 DNA: TGCGCCAGCAGCTTGGGATATGGCTACACCTTC
CDR3 protein: CASSLGYGYTF

D gene: NA
V gene: TRBV6-6
clone size: NA
J gene: TRBJ2-7
CDR3 DNA: TGTGCCAGCAGTTCACCTCTGGGCCAGGGTTCCTACGAGCAGTACTTC
CDR3 protein: CASSSPLGQGSYEQYF

D gene: NA
V gene: TRBV19
clone size: once
J gene: TRBJ2-7
CDR3 DNA: TGTGCCAGTAGTACCCCCGGGGCCTACGAGCAGTACTTC
CDR3 protein: CASSTPGAYEQYF

D gene: NA
V gene: TRBV5-4
clone size: NA
J gene: TRBJ1-3
CDR3 DNA: TGTGCCAGCAGCTTCAGAACAGGAAACACCATATATTTT
CDR3 protein: CASSFRTGNTIYF

D gene: NA
V gene: TRBV2
clone size: NA
J gene: TRBJ2-5
CDR3 DNA: TGTGCCACCTCCGGGATGATCGTCGAGACCCAGTACTTC
CDR3 protein: CATSGMIVETQYF

D gene: NA
V gene: TRBV30
clone size: NA
J gene: TRBJ1-1
CDR3 DNA: TGTGCCTGGAGTTCTTATAGGGGGACTGAAGCTTTCTTT
CDR3 protein: CAWSSYRGTEAFF

D gene: NA
V gene: TRBV4-1
clone size: NA
J gene: TRBJ2-3
CDR3 DNA: TGCGCCAGCAGCCAAACAGGGCTAGACACAGATACGCAGTATTTT
CDR3 protein: CASSQTGLDTDTQYF

D gene: NA
V gene: TRBV5-8
clone size: NA
J gene: TRBJ1-2
CDR3 DNA: TGTGCCAGCAGCTTGAGGGACGGCATCTATGGCTACACCTTC
CDR3 protein: CASSLRDGIYGYTF

D gene: TRBD1
V gene: TRBV20-1
clone size: NA
J gene: TRBJ2-4
CDR3 DNA: TGCAGTGCTAGTCTGTTCCCAGGGGGTACGGCCAAAAACATTCAGTACTTC
CDR3 protein: CSASLFPGGTAKNIQYF

D gene: NA
V gene: TRBV2
clone size: NA
J gene: TRBJ2-6
CDR3 DNA: TGTGCCAGCAGTGACAGCTCTGGGGCCAACGTCCTGACTTTC
CDR3 protein: CASSDSSGANVLTF

D gene: NA
V gene: TRBV5-1
clone size: NA
J gene: TRBJ1-1
CDR3 DNA: TGCGCCAGCAGCTTGGATGGCGGAAACACTGAAGCTTTCTTT
CDR3 protein: CASSLDGGNTEAFF

D gene: NA
V gene: TRBV28
clone size: few
J gene: TRBJ2-7
CDR3 DNA: TGTGCCAGCAGTGCGCTCCCTGGGGGTGGGAATTACGAGCAGTACTTC
CDR3 protein: CASSALPGGGNYEQYF

D gene: NA
V gene: TRBV5-1
clone size: NA
J gene: TRBJ1-1
CDR3 DNA: TGCGCCAGCAGCACCGGGACCCCGGCTACTGAAGCTTTCTTT
CDR3 protein: CASSTGTPATEAFF

D gene: NA
V gene: TRBV2
clone size: NA
J gene: TRBJ1-5
CDR3 DNA: TGTGCCAGCAGGGGGGGCTCGCTTGTTCAGCCCCAGCATTTT
CDR3 protein: CASRGGSLVQPQHF

D gene: NA
V gene: TRBV23-1
clone size: NA
J gene: TRBJ2-1
CDR3 DNA: TGCGCCAGCAGTCAGCCTGGACGGAGCCAAGGGGGGCAGTTCTTC
CDR3 protein: CASSQPGRSQGGQFF

D gene: TRBD1
V gene: TRBV11-2
clone size: NA
J gene: TRBJ2-3
CDR3 DNA: TGTGCCAGCACTCTTGGGACAGTTTCAGATACGCAGTATTTT
CDR3 protein: CASTLGTVSDTQYF

D gene: NA
V gene: TRBV4-2
clone size: few
J gene: TRBJ2-1
CDR3 DNA: TGTGCCAGCAGCCAAGCGTCTTGGGGCAGAAGCTCCTACAATGAGCAGTTCTTC
CDR3 protein: CASSQASWGRSSYNEQFF